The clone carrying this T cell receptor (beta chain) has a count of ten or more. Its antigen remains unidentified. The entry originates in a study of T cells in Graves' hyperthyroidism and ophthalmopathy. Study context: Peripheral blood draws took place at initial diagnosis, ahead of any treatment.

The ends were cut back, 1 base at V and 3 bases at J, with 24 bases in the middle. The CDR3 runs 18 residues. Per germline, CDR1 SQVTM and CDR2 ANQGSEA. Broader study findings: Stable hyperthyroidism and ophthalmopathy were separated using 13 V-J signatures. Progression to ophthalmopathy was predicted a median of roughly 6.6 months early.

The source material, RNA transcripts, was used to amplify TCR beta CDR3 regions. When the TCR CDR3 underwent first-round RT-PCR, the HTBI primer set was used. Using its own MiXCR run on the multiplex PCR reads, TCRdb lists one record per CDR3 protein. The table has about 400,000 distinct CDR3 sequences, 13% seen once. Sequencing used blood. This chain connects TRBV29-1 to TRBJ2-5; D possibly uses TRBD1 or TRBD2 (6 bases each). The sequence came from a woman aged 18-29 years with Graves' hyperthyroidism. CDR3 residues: CSVEGGLVAFTSKETQYF. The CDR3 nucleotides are TGCAGCGTTGAAGGGGGGCTTGTAGCCTTCACTAGCAAAGAGACCCAGTACTTC.